This T cell receptor beta chain was profiled in a study of beta chain features in type 1 diabetes. The CDR3 runs 15 residues. Germline trimming cut 3 bases from V and 4 bases from J; bases unmatched to any gene: 8. Germline CDR1 and CDR2: SEHNR and FQNEAQ (reference sequence). Every bit of the isolated RNA underwent reverse transcription, so sequencing read expressed TCRB transcripts. Profiled with immunoSEQ multiplex PCR; TCRdb holds only in-frame clones, not every one. This sample carries about 900,000 clones, about 17% of them seen once, and the ten largest clones take 0.023%. Material for sequencing was naive CD4+ T cells from blood. The TCR originated in a woman aged 18-29 years in good health. The V and J genes are TRBV7-9 and TRBJ2-5, with TRBD1 matching 7 bases. DNA of the CDR3: TGTGCCAGCAGCTTGGAGAGGGGGCGCGTAGAGACCCAGTACTTC. Translation gives CASSLERGRVETQYF.